Presented here are 17 T cell receptor beta chains from one specimen sequenced in a study of OX40 agonist ivuxolimab in advanced cancers. Some clones are missing from TCRdb's copy, which holds only in-frame ones; the method was immunoSEQ multiplex PCR. The sample contains 80,000 to 95,000 clones, 86% of which appear only once. The material was CD4+ or CD8+ T cells sorted from blood, obtained in a trial of the OX40 agonist ivuxolimab. These receptors came from an adult with an advanced solid tumor such as melanoma, head and neck, liver or kidney cancer.

The chain recombines TRBV2 with TRBJ1-6, with TRBD1 as a possible D gene (6 bases). The ends were cut back, 9 bases at V and 6 bases at J, with 12 bases in the middle. The CDR3 has 13 residues. The germline CDR1 and CDR2 sequences are SNHLY and FYNNEI. CDR3 amino acids: CASKRTANSPLHF. The CDR3 nucleotides are TGTGCCAGTAAACGGACAGCTAATTCACCCCTCCACTTT. The complete variable domain, with remaining parts taken from reference TRBV2 and TRBJ1-6, reads EPEVTQTPSHQVTQMGQEVILRCVPISNHLYFYWYRQILGQKVEFLVSFYNNEISEKSEIFDDQFSVERPDGSNFTLKIRSTKLEDSAMYFCASKRTANSPLHFGNGTRLTVT.

The gene calls are TRBV6-4 and TRBJ2-3, with 9 bases identical to TRBD2. Germline trimming cut 8 bases from V and 2 bases from J; bases unmatched to any gene: 8. The CDR3 runs to 15 residues. The germline gives CDR1 MRHNA, CDR2 SNTAGT. The CDR3 region has the DNA TGTGCCAGCGCGCTTAGCGGGGGCAACACAGATACGCAGTATTTT. This sequence encodes CASALSGGNTDTQYF.

With respect to this clone: This sample also contains other DNA sequences that code for the same CDR3. CDR3 protein: CASSLALDYEQYF. The CDR3 region has the DNA TGCGCCAGCAGCTTGGCCCTGGACTACGAGCAGTACTTC. V is TRBV5-1 and J is TRBJ2-7; D unclear. This CDR3 comprises 13 residues. V was shortened by 0 bases and J by 3 bases, with 7 bases between the two germline ends. The germline gives CDR1 SGHRS, CDR2 YFSETQ.

The count of this clone is one. The V and J genes are TRBV10-3 and TRBJ2-5; perhaps TRBD2 as D (6 bases). V was shortened by 5 bases and J by 5 bases, with 15 bases between the two germline ends. This CDR3 is 14 amino acids long. Germline CDR1 is ENHRY and CDR2 is SYGVKD. This CDR3 is CAISPTGGRETQYF. CDR3 coding DNA: TGTGCCATCAGTCCCACCGGAGGGAGGGAGACCCAGTACTTC.

This clone came up a few times. In DNA form, the CDR3 reads TGTGCCAGCAGCTTAACGGGAGGGGAATCACCCCTCCACTTT. This codes for CASSLTGGESPLHF. The chain recombines TRBV7-6 with TRBJ1-6; D possibly corresponds to TRBD1 (5 bases). V dropped 2 bases and J dropped 10 bases, with 12 bases sitting between them. The V gene's germline CDR1 is SGHVS and CDR2 FNYEAQ. This CDR3 region has 14 residues.

V usage is TRBV30 and J usage is TRBJ1-1; maybe TRBD1 (6 bases). The CDR3 covers 13 residues. Trimming shortened V by 5 bases and J by 6 bases, and 16 bases separated the two germline ends. CDR1 is GTSNPN and CDR2 is SVGIG in the germline V gene (reference sequence). The CDR3 spells CAWGQGKTPEAFF. The CDR3 DNA follows: TGTGCCTGGGGTCAGGGGAAGACTCCTGAAGCTTTCTTT.

The chain has TRBV5-1 and TRBJ1-5, with D perhaps TRBD1 (6 bases). The CDR3 sequence is 15 residues long. Looked up from germline, CDR1 is SGHRS and CDR2 is YFSETQ. The V and J ends lost 0 bases and 6 bases respectively, with 13 bases between them. The DNA of the CDR3 is TGCGCCAGCAGCTTGGAGGGGGTAGGGGCTCAGCCCCAGCATTTT. It encodes CASSLEGVGAQPQHF.

The genes are TRBV6-1 and TRBJ2-7, with D perhaps TRBD2 (5 bases). The germline gives CDR1 MNHNS, CDR2 SASEGT. The CDR3 has 13 amino acids. V was cut by 6 bases and J by 1 base, with 10 bases left in between. The CDR3 sequence is CASRGTSSYEQYF. In DNA, the CDR3 is TGTGCCAGCAGGGGTACTAGTTCCTACGAGCAGTACTTC.

The chain combines TRBV7-8 with TRBJ2-3; D is perhaps TRBD2 (7 bases). Trimming took 8 bases from V and 2 from J, leaving 14 bases between them. CDR3 length: 14 amino acids. Germline assignment: CDR1 SGHVS and CDR2 FQNEAQ. In DNA form, the CDR3 reads TGTGCCAGCGGGGAGGGGGTAAACACAGATACGCAGTATTTT. Encoded protein: CASGEGVNTDTQYF.

This clone was seen just once. The genes are TRBV4-2 and TRBJ1-1; 7 bases line up with TRBD1. The trim removed 0 bases at V and 0 bases at J, leaving 1 base unmatched. CDR1 LGHNA and CDR2 YNFKEQ come from the germline V gene. There are 15 residues in the CDR3. CDR3 sequence: CASSQDGTVNTEAFF. As DNA, the CDR3 is TGTGCCAGCAGCCAAGATGGGACAGTGAACACTGAAGCTTTCTTT.

This clone showed up just once. The chain employs TRBV14 and TRBJ1-2, with a possible D match to TRBD1 (5 bases). Trimming shortened V by 4 bases and J by 1 base, and 16 bases separated the two germline ends. The CDR3 spans 16 residues. Germline V gives CDR1 SGHDN, CDR2 FVKESK. CDR3 sequence: CASSPHLGGVNYGYTF. CDR3 bases: TGTGCCAGCAGCCCCCACCTGGGGGGGGTTAACTATGGCTACACCTTC. Using reference TRBV14 and TRBJ1-2 for the parts outside the CDR3, the full variable domain is EAGVTQFPSHSVIEKGQTVTLRCDPISGHDNLYWYRRVMGKEIKFLLHFVKESKQDESGMPNNRFLAERTGGTYSTLKVQPAELEDSGVYFCASSPHLGGVNYGYTFGSGTRLTVV.

The rearrangement joins TRBV6-1 to TRBJ1-5, with D tentatively TRBD1 (5 bases). Germline V lookup: CDR1 MNHNS, CDR2 SASEGT. Trimming removed 9 bases from V and 3 bases from J, with 12 bases in between. The length of the CDR3 is 13 residues. The CDR3 reads CASSGGANQPQHF. DNA of the CDR3: TGTGCCAGTTCCGGAGGGGCCAATCAGCCCCAGCATTTT.

Points on this clone: The sample contains more than one DNA sequence encoding this CDR3. The CDR3 nucleotides read TGTGCCAGCAGCCTTACAGGGTCCCTCCAAGAGACCCAGTACTTC. It yields the protein CASSLTGSLQETQYF. V is TRBV7-3 and J is TRBJ2-5; the D gene is possibly TRBD1 (6 bases). Germline V CDR1 and CDR2: SGHTA, FQGTGA. This CDR3 comprises 15 residues. Trimming left V 5 bases short and J 1 base short, with 14 bases between.

This clone was observed a single time. This chain joins TRBV5-1 and TRBJ2-3, with D possibly being TRBD1 (7 bases). The CDR3 consists of 15 residues. The germline gives CDR1 SGHRS, CDR2 YFSETQ. Trimming cost V 4 bases and J 3 bases, with 15 bases left between them. The CDR3 coding sequence is TGCGCCAGCAGCCGCCGGGCAGGGGGGACAGATACGCAGTATTTT. It translates to CASSRRAGGTDTQYF.

The chain employs TRBV6-1 and TRBJ2-3, with 11 bases matching TRBD2. Germline V CDR1 and CDR2: MNHNS, SASEGT. The J segment lost 4 bases and the V segment lost 5 bases, leaving 2 bases of the junction unmatched. The CDR3 runs to 14 residues. CDR3 protein: CASSPGLAADTQYF. CDR3 sequence (DNA): TGTGCCAGCAGTCCGGGACTAGCGGCAGATACGCAGTATTTT.

The chain couples TRBV5-4 to TRBJ1-2; no reliable D call. Trimming cost V 0 bases and J 8 bases, with 11 bases left between them. Germline assignment: CDR1 SGHNT and CDR2 YYREEE (reference sequence). The CDR3 is made up of 13 amino acids. The CDR3 DNA is TGTGCCAGCAGCTTGGTTGCAGGCCAAGGCTACACCTTC. This translates into CASSLVAGQGYTF.

The gene calls are TRBV19 and TRBJ1-1; D is uncertain. The germline gives CDR1 LNHDA, CDR2 SQIVND (reference sequence). This CDR3 is 15 amino acids long. The V end was cut by 6 bases, the J end by 0 bases, with 14 bases between. The CDR3 here is CASRNIGGLNTEAFF. The CDR3 DNA is TGTGCCAGTAGGAATATAGGAGGGTTGAACACTGAAGCTTTCTTT.